This T cell receptor (beta chain) emerged from a study of blood T cell repertoires in COVID-19. Study-level background: Some COVID-19 samples were acute and others convalescent; all came from the United States, Italy and Spain. Nucleic acid was either cDNA or gDNA, and it came from T cells, B-cell-depleted T cells, or PBMCs.

Authors' data handling: Reference gene primers were amplified, and this amplification served to estimate nucleated cell counts. Using immunoSEQ multiplex PCR, the repertoire was profiled, and TCRdb retains in-frame clones only, with some absent. The V and J calls and clone size come from that table; D and trimming were worked out from the DNA. This sample yields over 75,000 clones, of which around 88% are seen a single time; roughly 25% belongs to the top ten. Trimming pared 7 bases from V and 4 bases from J, leaving 10 bases between. Germline V gene sequence: CDR1 SNHLY, CDR2 FYNNEI. This CDR3 comprises 12 residues.

The sequenced material came from peripheral blood. V and J are TRBV2 and TRBJ1-2, with D hard to call. The TCR comes from a human donor in a cohort sampled during active COVID-19. DNA for the CDR3: TGTGCCAGCAAGCGGGATTCCTATGGCTACACCTTC. This translates into CASKRDSYGYTF.